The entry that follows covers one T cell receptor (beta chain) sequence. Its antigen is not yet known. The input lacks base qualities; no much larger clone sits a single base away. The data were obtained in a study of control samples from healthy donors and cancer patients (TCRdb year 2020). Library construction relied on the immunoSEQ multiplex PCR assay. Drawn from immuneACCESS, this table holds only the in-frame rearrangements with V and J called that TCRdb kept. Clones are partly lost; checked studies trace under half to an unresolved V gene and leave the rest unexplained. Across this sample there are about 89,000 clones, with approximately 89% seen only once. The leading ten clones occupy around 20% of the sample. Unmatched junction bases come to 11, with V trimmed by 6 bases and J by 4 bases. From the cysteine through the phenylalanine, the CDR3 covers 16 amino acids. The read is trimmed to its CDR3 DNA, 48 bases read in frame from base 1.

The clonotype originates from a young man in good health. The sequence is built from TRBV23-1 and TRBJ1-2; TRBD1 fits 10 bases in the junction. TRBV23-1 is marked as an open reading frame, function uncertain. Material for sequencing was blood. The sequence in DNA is TGCGCCAGCAGGACCCTCAGACAGGGGGCTCTCTATGGCTACACCTTC. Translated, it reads CASRTLRQGALYGYTF.